This T cell receptor (beta chain) was captured in a study of glioma-infiltrating T cells after dendritic cell vaccination. On the study more broadly: Monocyte-derived dendritic cells, cultured less than 9 days with IL-4 and GM-CSF, were pulsed with autologous tumor lysate.

Germline loops: CDR1 SGHAT, CDR2 FQNNGV. The CDR3 extends over 15 amino acids. V shed 5 bases and J 0 bases; nucleotides not matched to a gene: 2. The time point denotes: after dendritic cell vaccination, including at tumor progression/relapse. Before vaccination, two weeks after the third vaccination, and at progression, PBMC were collected. The assay was immunoSEQ multiplex PCR, and TCRdb's table has in-frame clones only and misses some. The sample includes about 76,000 clones, roughly 84% of them seen just once. This receptor was obtained from a human donor with glioblastoma. This specimen was blood, taken after dendritic cell vaccination. The chain employs TRBV11-2 and TRBJ2-2; 8 bases line up with TRBD2. CDR3 coding DNA: TGTGCCAGCAGCCCACTAGCGGCGAACACCGGGGAGCTGTTTTTT. This sequence encodes CASSPLAANTGELFF.